This TCR beta chain came from a study of cytomegalovirus exposure and HLA in healthy donors. Broader study findings: The study dropped some indistinguishable V segments, TRBV6-2 and TRBV6-3 among them. For cytomegalovirus status, the classifier reportedly gave diagnoses with high specificity and sensitivity.

The V and J ends lost 4 bases and 8 bases respectively, with 18 bases between them. The germline V gene has CDR1 SGHRS and CDR2 YFSETQ. The CDR3 spans 14 residues. 13 Jbeta primers and 60 Vbeta primers were used for the PCR. The method was immunoSEQ multiplex PCR; TCRdb's version includes in-frame clones alone and lacks a portion of them. The repertoire has roughly 100,000 clones, over 75% of them found once; the top ten carry about 9.1%. Comments on this clone: Antigen unknown.

The specimen was PBMCs. The chain combines TRBV5-1 with TRBJ1-2; no clear D gene. This TCR was recovered from a woman aged 35 to 49 in good health and CMV-seropositive. As DNA, the CDR3 is TGCGCCAGCAGCCCCGGACGGGGTGTAGGCGGCTACACCTTC. It encodes CASSPGRGVGGYTF.